These 14 T cell receptor beta chains share one sample of origin, sequenced in a study of CD8+CD57+ T cells in acquired aplastic anemia. According to the study, genomic DNA was the template for TCR beta VDJ and CDR3 profiling. Each CDR3 protein gets one entry after TCRdb re-called the reads with MiXCR. The sample includes approximately 260,000 distinct CDR3 sequences, approximately 86% of them seen just once. An expansion of CD8+CD57+ cells by flow cytometry had been shown in patients chosen for sequencing. The sample comprised sorted CD4+, CD8+, or CD8+CD57+ T cells (not recorded which) from PBMCs. These receptor sequences come from a human donor with aplastic anemia.

The rearrangement uses TRBV5-1 and TRBJ2-3; D unresolved. Germline-derived CDR1 and CDR2 are SGHRS and YFSETQ. Trimming cost V 4 bases and J 8 bases, with 17 bases left between them. The CDR3 consists of 14 residues. The CDR3 DNA sequence: TGCGCCAGCAGCGAAGCGAGCGTCAACACTACGCAGTATTTT. It codes for CASSEASVNTTQYF. Variable domain in full (rest from reference TRBV5-1 and TRBJ2-3): KAGVTQTPRYLIKTRGQQVTLSCSPISGHRSVSWYQQTPGQGLQFLFEYFSETQRNKGNFPGRFSGRQFSNSRSEMNVSTLELGDSALYLCASSEASVNTTQYFGPGTRLTVL.

As concerns this clonotype: A much larger clone lies one base from this, so it may be a read error. This chain joins TRBV5-4 and TRBJ2-1; 9 nucleotides align to TRBD2. This CDR3 comprises 16 residues. J was trimmed by 8 bases and V by 2 bases; bases with no gene match: 11. Germline V gene data show CDR1 as SGHNT and CDR2 as YYREEE (reference sequence). CDR3 loop: CASSFPSSGGSDEQFF. CDR3 in DNA: TGTGCCAGCAGCTTTCCTAGCAGCGGGGGGAGCGATGAGCAGTTCTTC.

For this clonotype: Its ends do not fully match the called genes, so a read error is possible. The chain combines TRBV7-8 with TRBJ2-3; D is possibly TRBD2 (5 bases). The CDR3 is 15 amino acids. Looked up from germline, CDR1 is SGHVS and CDR2 is FQNEAQ. In DNA form, the CDR3 reads TGTGCCAGCAGCTTAGCGGCGGGTGTCACAGAGACGCAGTATTTT. Translating it yields CASSLAAGVTETQYF.

This chain connects TRBV19 to TRBJ2-7; D assignment may be TRBD1 or TRBD2 (5 bases each). The germline gives CDR1 LNHDA, CDR2 SQIVND (reference sequence). Deletions cut 1 base from V and 2 bases from J, with 12 bases between. CDR3 length equals 15 residues. CDR3 loop: CASSIGPGTAYEQYF. The CDR3 region has the DNA TGTGCCAGTAGTATAGGCCCCGGGACGGCCTACGAGCAGTACTTC.

At least ten counts were recorded for this clonotype. The rearrangement joins TRBV7-2 to TRBJ1-1; perhaps TRBD1 as D (6 bases). The germline V and J ends were trimmed by 5 bases and 4 bases, with 11 bases remaining between them. The CDR3 length is 13 residues. Germline V gene data show CDR1 as SGHTA and CDR2 as FQGNSA. This CDR3 reads CASSRIGGTEAFF. The CDR3 nucleotides read TGTGCCAGCAGCCGCATAGGGGGCACTGAAGCTTTCTTT.

The chain uses TRBV2 and TRBJ1-6, with a possible D match to TRBD1 (5 bases). Trimming pared 8 bases from V and 10 bases from J, leaving 15 bases between. There are 13 residues in the CDR3. Germline V gives CDR1 SNHLY, CDR2 FYNNEI. As DNA, the CDR3 is TGTGCCAGCCTTGGCGGGGCCCGGTCACCCCTCCACTTT. It is translated as CASLGGARSPLHF.

This clonotype was seen a single time. This chain connects TRBV20-1 to TRBJ2-7, with 12 nucleotides matching TRBD1. The CDR3 totals 16 residues. CDR1 is DFQATT, CDR2 SNEGSKA, per germline (reference sequence). Unmatched junction bases numbered 6, after V lost 0 bases and J lost 3 bases. CDR3 loop: CSARDMGQGAYYEQYF. The CDR3 region has the DNA TGCAGTGCTAGAGATATGGGACAGGGGGCTTACTACGAGCAGTACTTC.

The chain has TRBV19 and TRBJ2-5, with TRBD2 matching over 14 bases. CDR1 LNHDA and CDR2 SQIVND come from the germline V gene (reference sequence). This CDR3 comprises 18 residues. Losses at the gene ends were 4 bases for V and 5 bases for J; bases not matched to a gene: 12. CDR3 residues: CASSRRDGLAGGLETQYF. The CDR3 DNA is TGTGCCAGTAGTAGGAGAGATGGACTAGCGGGAGGCCTCGAGACCCAGTACTTC.

As for this clonotype: Relative to the germline gene, one junction end is altered; a read error may explain this. CDR3 DNA: TGTGCCAGCAGCCTAACGGGTTGTCCCTATACGCAGTATTTC. This encodes CASSLTGCPYTQYF. The chain is built from TRBV7-3 and TRBJ2-7; D gene uncertain. The germline V gene encodes CDR1 SGHTA and CDR2 FQGTGA. The CDR3 extends over 14 amino acids.

Of note for this clonotype: One end of the junction does not line up with germline, which may come from a read error. This CDR3 reads CATSAGGLAYKQYF. CDR3 nucleotides: TGTGCCACCAGTGCCGGGGGCCTAGCCTACAAGCAGTACTTC. The rearrangement links TRBV15 to TRBJ2-3; the D call may be TRBD1 or TRBD2 (6 bases each). The end of the DNA fits TRBJ2-7 better, so the J call may be wrong. The V gene's germline CDR1 is LNHNV and CDR2 YYDKDF (reference sequence). The CDR3 covers 14 residues.

Turning to this clonotype: A junction boundary mismatches the germline segment, possibly from a read error. This chain connects TRBV10-2 to TRBJ1-2, with unresolved D. The CDR3 is 13 amino acids. The germline CDR1 and CDR2 sequences are WSHSY and SAAADI. The CDR3 region is CASSGADNYGCTF. The DNA of the CDR3 is TGCGCCAGCAGTGGGGCGGATAACTATGGCTGCACCTTC.

In regard to this clonotype: The junction and the germline gene differ at one end; a read error may be behind it. The chain joins TRBV9 to TRBJ2-5, with D possibly being TRBD2 (5 bases). CDR3 length: 14 residues. Germline loops: CDR1 SGDLS, CDR2 YYNGEE. The CDR3, as DNA: TGTGCCAGCAGCGGAGGGTCAGATACGGAGTATCTTGACTTC. As protein: CASSGGSDTEYLDF.

The CDR3 DNA follows: TGTGCCAGCAGCTTGGGCGGAGGGACGACAGATACGCAGTATTTT. This translates into CASSLGGGTTDTQYF. The chain has TRBV11-2 and TRBJ2-3; maybe TRBD2 (6 bases). Trimming stripped 3 bases from V and 3 bases from J, with 13 bases between. Germline assignment: CDR1 SGHAT and CDR2 FQNNGV. The CDR3 has 15 residues.

Remarks on this clonotype: Its ends do not fully match the called genes, so a read error is possible. The genes are TRBV9 and TRBJ2-7, with D perhaps being TRBD1 or TRBD2 (7 bases each). From germline, CDR1 is SGDLS and CDR2 YYNGEE. The CDR3 sequence is 14 residues long. The CDR3 nucleotides read TGTGCCACCAGCAGGGGGGCAGGGGAGGGAGGACACAACTTC. It codes for CATSRGAGEGGHNF. Using reference TRBV9 and TRBJ2-7 for the parts outside the CDR3, the full variable domain is DSGVTQTPKHLITATGQRVTLRCSPRSGDLSVYWYQQSLDQGLQFLIQYYNGEERAKGNILERFSAQQFPDLHSELNLSSLELGDSALYFCATSRGAGEGGHNFGPGTRLTVT.